These 3 T cell receptor beta chains originate from one sample sequenced in a study of CD8 T cells in ankylosing spondylitis. MiXCR was run by TCRdb on the 5' RACE reads, yielding one entry per CDR3 protein. The table has 250,000 to 350,000 distinct CDR3 sequences, 20% seen once. The sequencing sample was made of blood, either unsorted or a sorted T cell fraction (not recorded which). The receptors come from a male donor with ankylosing spondylitis or in good health (not recorded which).

J is TRBJ2-4 and V is TRBV20-1, with 8 nucleotides matching TRBD2. The CDR3 extends over 15 amino acids. Germline CDR1 reads DFQATT; CDR2 reads SNEGSKA (reference sequence). The trim removed 5 bases at V and 9 bases at J, leaving 15 bases unmatched. The CDR3 DNA reads as TGCAGTGCTTCACCCGGGCGGGAGGCCCGGGGCATTCAGTACTTC. This codes for CSASPGREARGIQYF.

The J gene is TRBJ1-1, the V gene TRBV20-1; D gene unclear. This CDR3 contains 11 residues. Germline CDR1 reads DFQATT; CDR2 reads SNEGSKA (reference sequence). Trimming shortened V by 0 bases and J by 11 bases, and 10 bases separated the two germline ends. CDR3 sequence: CSARDVEAAFF. DNA of the CDR3: TGCAGTGCTAGAGATGTGGAAGCCGCTTTCTTT.

The sample holds a few counts of this clonotype. The chain carries TRBV12-3 or TRBV12-4 and TRBJ1-2, with D maybe TRBD1 (5 bases). Between the trimmed V and J ends, which lost 5 bases and 4 bases, there was a span of 23 bases. The CDR3 has 17 amino acids. CDR3 sequence: CASSPTGGPALGYGYTF. CDR3 coding DNA: TGTGCCAGCAGTCCTACAGGAGGTCCCGCGTTAGGCTATGGCTACACCTTC.